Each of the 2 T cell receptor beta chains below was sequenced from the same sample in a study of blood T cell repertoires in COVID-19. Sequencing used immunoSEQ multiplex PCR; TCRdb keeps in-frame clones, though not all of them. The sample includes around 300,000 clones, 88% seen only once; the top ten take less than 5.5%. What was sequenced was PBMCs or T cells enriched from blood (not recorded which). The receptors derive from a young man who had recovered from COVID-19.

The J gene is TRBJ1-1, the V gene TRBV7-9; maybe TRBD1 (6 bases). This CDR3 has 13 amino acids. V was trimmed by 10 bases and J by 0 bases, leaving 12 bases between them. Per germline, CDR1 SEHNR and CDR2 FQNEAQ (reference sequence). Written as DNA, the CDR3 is TGTGCCACCACGACAGGACTGAACACTGAAGCTTTCTTT. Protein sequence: CATTTGLNTEAFF.

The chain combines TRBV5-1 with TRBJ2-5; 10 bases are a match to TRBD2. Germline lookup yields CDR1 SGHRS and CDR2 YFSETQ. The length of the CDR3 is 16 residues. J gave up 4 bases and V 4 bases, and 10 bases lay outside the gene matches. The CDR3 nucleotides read TGCGCCAGCAGCCCTCGAAGCGGGGGGGTTGGAGAGACCCAGTACTTC. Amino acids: CASSPRSGGVGETQYF.